This T cell receptor beta chain stems from a study of response to subunit inactivated influenza vaccine. Study-level results: The study's authors posited that every seasonal influenza vaccination enlists few new T cells.

TCRdb analysed the RT-PCR reads with MiXCR anew, one entry per CDR3 protein. The top ten clones hold approximately 10% of a sample with about 570,000 distinct CDR3 sequences, about 12% of them seen once. The junction had 4 bases not matched to a gene; V was cut back by 3 bases and J by 1 base. CDR3 size: 15 residues. On this clonotype itself: The antigen is not known.

This TCR was sampled from a man aged 50 to 59 who received an inactivated influenza vaccine. The chain recombines TRBV12-3 or TRBV12-4 with TRBJ2-7; 9 bases line up with TRBD1. The sequencing used PBMCs from blood, collected on the day of vaccination. The CDR3 bases are TGTGCCAGCAGTTTCTCCGACAGGGGGTCCTACGAGCAGTACTTC. Amino acids: CASSFSDRGSYEQYF.